This T cell receptor (beta chain) was recorded in a study of CDR3 diversity in severe acne. The V end was cut by 4 bases, the J end by 4 bases, with 16 bases between. The CDR3 has 14 amino acids. Looked up from germline, CDR1 is SQVTM and CDR2 is ANQGSEA. Each CDR3 protein gets one entry after TCRdb re-called the PCR reads with MiXCR. The profile covers 84,000 or so distinct CDR3 sequences, with around 50% appearing a single time and roughly a tenth taken by the ten largest. The source of this sequence is a male donor in good health, serving as a control. Sequencing was done on a sample of blood. The V and J genes are TRBV29-1 and TRBJ2-5, with a possible D match to TRBD1 (5 bases). The CDR3 bases are TGCAGCGTTGCTGTTCAGGGTGGCGTAGAGACCCAGTACTTC. This translates into CSVAVQGGVETQYF.